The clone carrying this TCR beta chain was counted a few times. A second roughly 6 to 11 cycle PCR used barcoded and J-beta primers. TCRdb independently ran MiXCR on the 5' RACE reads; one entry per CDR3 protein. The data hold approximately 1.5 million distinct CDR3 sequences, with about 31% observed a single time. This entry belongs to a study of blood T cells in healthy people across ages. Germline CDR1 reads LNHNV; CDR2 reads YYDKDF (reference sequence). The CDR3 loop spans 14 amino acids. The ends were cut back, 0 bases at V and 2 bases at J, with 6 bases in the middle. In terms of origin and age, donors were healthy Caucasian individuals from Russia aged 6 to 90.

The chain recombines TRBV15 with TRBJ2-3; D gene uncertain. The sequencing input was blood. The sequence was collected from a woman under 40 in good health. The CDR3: CATSRDGFTDTQYF. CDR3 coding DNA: TGTGCCACCAGCAGAGACGGATTCACAGATACGCAGTATTTT.